This T cell receptor (beta chain) emerged from a study of blood T cell repertoires in COVID-19. Study as a whole: Samples representing acute and convalescent COVID-19 were sourced from the United States, Italy and Spain.

Germline V gene sequence: CDR1 MNHEY, CDR2 SVGEGT. V trimming: 6 bases; J trimming: 9 bases; junction bases outside the gene matches: 4. The CDR3 is made up of 12 amino acids. This clone was counted a single time. In the original analysis: By means of reference gene primer amplification, nucleated cell counts were estimated. Generated by immunoSEQ multiplex PCR, the TCRdb table keeps only in-frame clones and is missing some. D and trimming come from the DNA, and the V and J calls and clone size come from that table. The sample has 140,000 or so clones, 80% to 90% seen once. The source is a man aged 55 to 69 with active or convalescent COVID-19. The rearrangement joins TRBV6-2 or TRBV6-3 to TRBJ2-1, with TRBD1 identical over 8 bases. The sequencing sample was made of peripheral blood. The CDR3 protein is CASSWTGTEQFF. CDR3 nucleotide sequence: TGTGCCAGCAGCTGGACAGGGACTGAGCAGTTCTTC.